The 23 T cell receptor beta chains in this list originate from one sample, sequenced in a study of blood T cell repertoires in COVID-19. Clones were sequenced by immunoSEQ multiplex PCR, and TCRdb holds only the in-frame ones, with some missing. The repertoire includes about 130,000 clones, roughly three quarters of them detected once, and around 5% sits in the top ten. What was sequenced was peripheral blood. All receptors derive from a woman between 65 and 79 years old with COVID-19, enrolled during active disease.

V usage is TRBV6-5 and J usage is TRBJ1-1, with 8 bases fitting TRBD1. This CDR3 region has 15 residues. V shed 7 bases and J 1 base; nucleotides not matched to a gene: 8. Germline loops: CDR1 MNHEY, CDR2 SVGAGI. The CDR3 coding sequence is TGTGCCAGCACCAGCAGTGGGACAGGGAACACTGAAGCTTTCTTT. Protein product: CASTSSGTGNTEAFF.

This chain connects TRBV9 to TRBJ1-4; D might be TRBD1 (5 bases). Germline V gene lookup returns CDR1 SGDLS and CDR2 YYNGEE. V lost 0 bases, J lost 8 bases, and 20 bases lay in between. The CDR3 totals 17 residues. Here the CDR3 reads CASSVDPSGGVEEKLFF. CDR3 nucleotide sequence: TGTGCCAGCAGCGTAGACCCATCGGGGGGAGTAGAAGAAAAACTGTTTTTT.

The rearrangement links TRBV25-1 to TRBJ2-5; 7 bases map to TRBD2. The CDR3 spans 12 residues. Losses at the gene ends were 6 bases for V and 5 bases for J; bases not matched to a gene: 3. Germline V CDR1 and CDR2: MGHDK, SYGVNS. The CDR3 bases are TGTGCCAGCAGAAGCGGGGTTGAGACCCAGTACTTC. Protein: CASRSGVETQYF.

This chain connects TRBV28 to TRBJ2-7; possibly TRBD1 for D (6 bases). Germline CDR1 and CDR2: MDHEN and SYDVKM. Trimming removed 2 bases from V and 1 base from J, with 6 bases in between. This CDR3 has 13 amino acids. CDR3 sequence (DNA): TGTGCCAGCAGTTTAACAGGGTCCTACGAGCAGTACTTC. Translating gives CASSLTGSYEQYF. The complete variable domain, with remaining parts taken from reference TRBV28 and TRBJ2-7, reads DVKVTQSSRYLVKRTGEKVFLECVQDMDHENMFWYRQDPGLGLRLIYFSYDVKMKEKGDIPEGYSVSREKKERFSLILESASTNQTSMYLCASSLTGSYEQYFGPGTRLTVT.

V usage is TRBV5-4 and J usage is TRBJ1-2, with 8 positions matching TRBD1. Germline lookup yields CDR1 SGHNT and CDR2 YYREEE (reference sequence). The CDR3 spans 14 residues. V lost 1 base to trimming and J lost 8 bases; unmatched junction nucleotides: 7. DNA for the CDR3: TGTGCCAGCAGCTTGCAGGGGGCTCAGCGGGGCTACACCTTC. Protein: CASSLQGAQRGYTF. The complete variable domain, with remaining parts taken from reference TRBV5-4 and TRBJ1-2, reads ETGVTQSPTHLIKTRGQQVTLRCSSQSGHNTVSWYQQALGQGPQFIFQYYREEENGRGNFPPRFSGLQFPNYSSELNVNALELDDSALYLCASSLQGAQRGYTFGSGTRLTVV.

The gene calls are TRBV20-1 and TRBJ2-1, with 8 nucleotides matching TRBD2. The germline CDR1 and CDR2 sequences are DFQATT and SNEGSKA (reference sequence). Trimming cost V 6 bases and J 6 bases; bases outside gene matches: 4. The CDR3 has 12 residues. The CDR3 bases are TGCAGTGCCAGTCGGGGGGGCAATGAGCAGTTCTTC. Translated, it gives CSASRGGNEQFF.

V usage is TRBV15 and J usage is TRBJ1-4; maybe TRBD1 (5 bases). Trimming shortened V by 1 base and J by 6 bases, and 12 bases separated the two germline ends. The germline gives CDR1 LNHNV, CDR2 YYDKDF (reference sequence). The CDR3 is 15 residues long. The CDR3 nucleotides are TGTGCCACCAGCAGAGGGGGCAGGGAGGATGAAAAACTGTTTTTT. Translated, it gives CATSRGGREDEKLFF.

V gene TRBV6-2 or TRBV6-3 combines with J gene TRBJ2-3; 8 bases agree with TRBD1. CDR1 MNHEY and CDR2 SVGEGT come from the germline V gene. The CDR3 extends over 12 amino acids. V trimming: 2 bases; J trimming: 13 bases; junction bases outside the gene matches: 5. CDR3 loop: CASSYVAGGKYF. The CDR3 bases are TGTGCCAGCAGTTACGTTGCAGGGGGCAAGTATTTT.

The chain links TRBV4-1 to TRBJ2-1, with unresolved D. The CDR3 is made up of 16 amino acids. Looked up from germline, CDR1 is MGHRA and CDR2 is YSYEKL. V gave up 7 bases and J gave up 1 base, with 17 bases separating them. CDR3 residues: CASTPSSAGSYNEQFF. For the CDR3, the DNA is TGCGCCAGCACCCCTAGTTCGGCTGGGTCCTACAATGAGCAGTTCTTC.

This chain joins TRBV19 and TRBJ2-3, with D unresolved. The CDR3 sequence is 11 residues long. V lost 7 bases, J lost 4 bases, and 6 bases lay in between. CDR1 LNHDA and CDR2 SQIVND come from the germline V gene (reference sequence). The CDR3 nucleotides are TGTGCCAGTAAGCAGGCAGATACGCAGTATTTT. Amino acids: CASKQADTQYF.

The chain uses TRBV5-1 and TRBJ2-2; tentatively, D is TRBD1 (5 bases). V dropped 3 bases and J dropped 2 bases, with 11 bases sitting between them. This CDR3 is 15 amino acids long. Germline loops: CDR1 SGHRS, CDR2 YFSETQ. CDR3 residues: CASSSYRSNTGELFF. The CDR3 coding sequence is TGCGCCAGCAGCTCATACAGGAGTAACACCGGGGAGCTGTTTTTT.

Here the CDR3 reads CASSFGDRNQPQHF. The CDR3, as DNA: TGTGCCAGCAGTTTCGGGGATCGCAATCAGCCCCAGCATTTT. The chain uses TRBV28 and TRBJ1-5, with D uncertain. Germline V CDR1 and CDR2: MDHEN, SYDVKM. This CDR3 is built from 14 residues. Trimming removed 3 bases at V and 2 bases at J, with 8 bases between.

The gene calls are TRBV15 and TRBJ1-3, with 7 bases that match TRBD1. V gave up 2 bases and J gave up 2 bases; unmatched junction bases: 6. This CDR3 has 16 amino acids. Germline CDR1 and CDR2: LNHNV and YYDKDF (reference sequence). The CDR3 here is CATSRLTGVAGNTIYF. The CDR3 region has the DNA TGTGCCACCAGCAGATTAACAGGGGTAGCTGGAAACACCATATATTTT. Together with reference TRBV15 and TRBJ1-3, the CDR3 gives the full variable domain: DAMVIQNPRYQVTQFGKPVTLSCSQTLNHNVMYWYQQKSSQAPKLLFHYYDKDFNNEADTPDNFQSRRPNTSFCFLDIRSPGLGDTAMYLCATSRLTGVAGNTIYFGEGSWLTVV.

The chain is built from TRBV25-1 and TRBJ2-5, with a tentative D call TRBD2 (7 bases). The V and J ends lost 2 bases and 0 bases respectively, with 13 bases between them. CDR1 and CDR2 from the germline V gene are MGHDK and SYGVNS. There are 16 residues in the CDR3. The CDR3 is CASSEARGAHQETQYF. As DNA, the CDR3 is TGTGCCAGCAGTGAAGCCCGGGGGGCCCACCAAGAGACCCAGTACTTC.

This chain links TRBV2 with TRBJ1-2, with 9 bases matching TRBD1. V gave up 5 bases and J gave up 2 bases; unmatched junction bases: 3. The germline V gene encodes CDR1 SNHLY and CDR2 FYNNEI. The CDR3 has 14 amino acids. The DNA for the CDR3 is TGTGCCAGCAGTACCGGGACAGGGAACTATGGCTACACCTTC. It specifies CASSTGTGNYGYTF. The full variable domain, in which reference TRBV2 and TRBJ1-2 provide the parts outside the CDR3, is EPEVTQTPSHQVTQMGQEVILRCVPISNHLYFYWYRQILGQKVEFLVSFYNNEISEKSEIFDDQFSVERPDGSNFTLKIRSTKLEDSAMYFCASSTGTGNYGYTFGSGTRLTVV.

Points on this clone: An end of the junction differs from the germline gene, which may be a read error. The rearrangement uses TRBV29-1 and TRBJ1-2; 7 bases align to TRBD1. CDR1 and CDR2 (germline): SQVTM, ANQGSEA. This CDR3 is 11 amino acids long. DNA for the CDR3: TGCAGCGTCTCGACAGGGTTACTTGGGGACTTC. Translating it yields CSVSTGLLGDF.

The V gene is TRBV7-2, the J gene TRBJ2-1; 13 bases are shared with TRBD2. The CDR3 contains 17 residues. Germline CDR1 and CDR2: SGHTA and FQGNSA. Trimming took 1 base from V and 6 from J; bases not matched to a gene: 6. The CDR3 DNA is TGTGCCAGCAGCTTAGATTATCGACTAGCGGGGGGCAATGAGCAGTTCTTC. Encoded protein: CASSLDYRLAGGNEQFF.

This sequence joins TRBV19 and TRBJ2-1; TRBD2 agrees at 8 bases. Germline trimming cut 10 bases from V and 0 bases from J; bases unmatched to any gene: 11. The CDR3 loop spans 16 amino acids. Germline V lookup: CDR1 LNHDA, CDR2 SQIVND (reference sequence). CDR3 sequence reads: CATGDPGGYSYNEQFF. The CDR3 coding sequence is TGTGCCACCGGGGACCCGGGGGGGTACTCCTACAATGAGCAGTTCTTC.

This clone has just a few counts. Distinct nucleotide sequences in the sample also encode this CDR3. The chain uses TRBV5-1 and TRBJ1-6; 9 bases map to TRBD1. Looked up from germline, CDR1 is SGHRS and CDR2 is YFSETQ. The CDR3 is 14 residues long. Trimming took 4 bases from V and 7 from J; bases not matched to a gene: 3. CDR3 amino acids: CASSLGQGNSPLHF. The CDR3, as DNA: TGCGCCAGCAGCCTTGGACAGGGGAATTCACCCCTCCACTTT.

The V and J genes are TRBV7-2 and TRBJ1-5; D is unresolved. This CDR3 contains 14 residues. V dropped 3 bases and J dropped 1 base, with 7 bases sitting between them. CDR1 is SGHTA, CDR2 FQGNSA, per germline. CDR3 region: CASSLGRSNQPQHF. The DNA of the CDR3 is TGTGCCAGCAGCTTGGGCAGGAGCAATCAGCCCCAGCATTTT.

This clone has a handful of counts. The genes are TRBV19 and TRBJ2-2; TRBD1 agrees at 10 bases. Trimming cost V 4 bases and J 1 base; bases outside gene matches: 9. CDR3 size: 18 residues. Germline V lookup: CDR1 LNHDA, CDR2 SQIVND (reference sequence). The CDR3 reads CASSRGQGRGMNTGELFF. In nucleotides, the CDR3 is TGTGCCAGTAGTAGGGGACAGGGGCGCGGAATGAACACCGGGGAGCTGTTTTTT.

This chain links TRBV2 with TRBJ2-6; no firm D call. The CDR3 sequence is 12 residues long. Trimming pared 4 bases from V and 4 bases from J, leaving 2 bases between. Germline CDR1 SNHLY, CDR2 FYNNEI. The CDR3 reads CASSAGANVLTF. CDR3 bases: TGTGCCAGCAGTGCGGGGGCCAACGTCCTGACTTTC.

This clone was counted once. This rearrangement joins TRBV5-5 to TRBJ1-2; D gene ambiguous. V was trimmed by 4 bases and J by 0 bases, leaving 16 bases between them. The CDR3 has 16 amino acids. From germline, CDR1 is SGHKS and CDR2 YYEKEE (reference sequence). The CDR3 DNA reads TGTGCCAGCAGCCCTGAGGTTCTGCGAGCTAACTATGGCTACACCTTC. Protein product: CASSPEVLRANYGYTF.